The clone carrying this T cell receptor beta chain was recorded a few times. Its specificity is not known. The germline CDR1 and CDR2 sequences are SEHNR and FQNEAQ (reference sequence). The junction had 5 bases not matched to a gene; V was cut back by 1 base and J by 3 bases. The CDR3 is 15 amino acids. The protocol was immunoSEQ multiplex PCR, while the TCRdb copy is restricted to in-frame clones and leaves out a portion. The data hold over 10,000 clones, with almost 40% observed a single time. The sample comes from a study of siplizumab effects on memory and regulatory T cells. Kept together in coculture, the mixed lymphocyte reaction cells spent about six days at 37°C.

The sample taken for sequencing was CFSE-low (dividing) CD8+ T cells sorted from an allogeneic mixed lymphocyte reaction. The clonotype was recovered from a human donor in good health; the cells came from an allogeneic mixed lymphocyte reaction. J is TRBJ2-7 and V is TRBV7-9; 8 nucleotides agree with TRBD2. DNA for the CDR3: TGTGCCAGCAGCTTAGAGAGCGGGAGAGACTACGAGCAGTACTTC. Its protein is CASSLESGRDYEQYF. Supplemented by reference TRBV7-9 and TRBJ2-7, the full variable domain reads DTGVSQNPRHKITKRGQNVTFRCDPISEHNRLYWYRQTLGQGPEFLTYFQNEAQLEKSRLLSDRFSAERPKGSFSTLEIQRTEQGDSAMYLCASSLESGRDYEQYFGPGTRLTVT.